This T cell receptor (beta chain) was obtained from a study of T-cell memory formation after mild COVID-19. This clonotype appeared a few times. Its antigen remains unidentified. TCRdb processed the 5' RACE reads anew with MiXCR; each CDR3 protein has one entry. The sample lists around 150,000 distinct CDR3 sequences, 9.5% to 13% seen once, with around 3.8% in the top ten. Study outcomes and limitations: SARS-CoV-2 specificity was not confirmed for second-wave clones peaking on day 37. Cross-reactive memory seemingly joined, as some responding clones were found in pre-infection memory. CD4+ contracting clones lay mainly in CM and EM, CD8+ ones in EMRA.

The junction had 9 bases not matched to a gene; V was cut back by 4 bases and J by 0 bases. The CDR3 sequence is 17 residues long. The V gene's germline CDR1 is SGHRS and CDR2 YFSETQ. The sequencing sample was made of PBMCs or a T cell subset sorted from them (not recorded which). The receptor was derived from a man aged 18 to 29 who had mild COVID-19 (a few samples of this study predate the infection). Cell type and time point are not known. The chain uses TRBV5-1 and TRBJ2-1; 8 bases align to TRBD2. DNA for the CDR3: TGCGCCAGCAGCCTTAGCGGGGCCACGAGCTCCTACAATGAGCAGTTCTTC. Encoded protein: CASSLSGATSSYNEQFF.